A single sample gave rise to the 23 T cell receptor beta chains below, sequenced in a study of T-cell reconstitution after alpha-beta-depleted transplantation in children. Unique molecular identifiers were incorporated during preparation of the TCRbeta library. TCRdb used MiXCR to reprocess the PCR reads, holding one entry per CDR3 protein. The sample has about 160,000 distinct CDR3 sequences; over 8.5% are singletons. The sequences come from PBMCs, collected before TCRalphabeta/CD19-depleted stem cell transplant. The receptors stem from a boy aged 2 to 10 with acute myeloid leukemia, due to receive a stem cell transplant.

This clonotype has a count of ten or more. The gene calls are TRBV6-1 and TRBJ2-7, with 7 positions matching TRBD2. This CDR3 is 16 amino acids long. Trimming at V came to 5 bases and at J to 1 base, leaving 11 bases not matched to a gene. Germline values: CDR1 MNHNS, CDR2 SASEGT. CDR3 sequence (DNA): TGTGCCAGCAGTCCCCATCGGGCTAGCGGTTCCTACGAGCAGTACTTC. It translates to CASSPHRASGSYEQYF.

This clonotype was counted at least ten times. The genes are TRBV28 and TRBJ2-4; a possible D gene is TRBD1 (5 bases). The ends were cut back, 5 bases at V and 0 bases at J, with 23 bases in the middle. CDR3 length: 19 amino acids. Germline V gives CDR1 MDHEN, CDR2 SYDVKM. CDR3 nucleotides: TGTGCCAGCAGTCCCCACACCCTCACAGGACCCCTAGCCAAAAACATTCAGTACTTC. Translating gives CASSPHTLTGPLAKNIQYF.

V gene TRBV5-1 combines with J gene TRBJ2-1, with 11 positions matching TRBD2. The germline V gene encodes CDR1 SGHRS and CDR2 YFSETQ. The J segment lost 7 bases and the V segment lost 4 bases, leaving 7 bases of the junction unmatched. The CDR3 contains 15 residues. The CDR3 sequence: CASSHSGGAWNEQFF. The CDR3 bases are TGCGCCAGCAGCCATAGCGGGGGGGCCTGGAATGAGCAGTTCTTC.

This clonotype was counted at least ten times. The rearrangement uses TRBV7-3 and TRBJ2-3; D not resolved. This CDR3 is 13 amino acids long. From germline, CDR1 is SGHTA and CDR2 FQGTGA. V was shortened by 3 bases and J by 1 base, with 5 bases between the two germline ends. As DNA, the CDR3 is TGTGCCAGCAGCTTTCAGGGCACAGATACGCAGTATTTT. It specifies CASSFQGTDTQYF.

This clonotype was detected many times. The chain combines TRBV7-9 with TRBJ2-3; possible D gene TRBD2, 6 bases. Germline V gene data show CDR1 as SEHNR and CDR2 as FQNEAQ (reference sequence). The CDR3 covers 15 residues. Trimming removed 1 base from V and 2 bases from J, with 10 bases in between. Here the CDR3 reads CASSLDASVTDTQYF. The CDR3 DNA sequence: TGTGCCAGCAGCTTAGACGCTAGCGTCACAGATACGCAGTATTTT.

This clonotype came up many times. The chain is built from TRBV11-2 and TRBJ2-7, with TRBD1 matching over 8 bases. The V gene end was trimmed by 4 bases and the J gene end by 3 bases; junction bases not matched to a gene: 8. The CDR3 is made up of 15 amino acids. Germline-derived CDR1 and CDR2 are SGHAT and FQNNGV. CDR3 sequence (DNA): TGTGCCAGCAGCTCGGAGACAGGGGTCGTCTACGAGCAGTACTTC. This encodes CASSSETGVVYEQYF.

This clonotype was counted ten times or more. This chain links TRBV6-5 with TRBJ1-2; maybe TRBD1 (5 bases). Per the germline V gene, CDR1 is MNHEY and CDR2 is SVGAGI. The CDR3 is 15 residues long. Trimming shortened V by 6 bases and J by 3 bases, and 17 bases separated the two germline ends. As DNA, the CDR3 is TGTGCCAGCAGATCCCCGGGACTCAAAGACTATGGCTACACCTTC. Protein sequence: CASRSPGLKDYGYTF.

This clonotype was seen many times. The chain recombines TRBV9 with TRBJ2-1; possible D gene TRBD2, 6 bases. The CDR3 covers 15 residues. CDR1 is SGDLS, CDR2 YYNGEE, per germline. Trimming stripped 6 bases from V and 2 bases from J, with 15 bases between. DNA of the CDR3: TGTGCCAGCACCATGAGGGACTCCCCCTACAATGAGCAGTTCTTC. Its protein is CASTMRDSPYNEQFF.

This clonotype was counted many times. The genes are TRBV25-1 and TRBJ2-7; D possibly corresponds to TRBD2 (5 bases). This CDR3 spans 13 amino acids. CDR1 is MGHDK and CDR2 is SYGVNS in the germline V gene. The V end was cut by 1 base, the J end by 2 bases, with 6 bases between. CDR3 in amino acids: CASSESGTYEQYF. The CDR3 DNA sequence: TGTGCCAGCAGTGAATCGGGGACCTACGAGCAGTACTTC.

Ten or more counts support this clonotype. V gene TRBV5-1 combines with J gene TRBJ2-1, with D possibly TRBD2 on 6 matching bases. V was cut by 3 bases and J by 4 bases, with 11 bases left in between. Germline CDR1 reads SGHRS; CDR2 reads YFSETQ. The CDR3 is 14 amino acids. CDR3 sequence reads: CASSYSSGYNEQFF. The CDR3 DNA follows: TGCGCCAGCAGCTACTCCAGCGGGTACAATGAGCAGTTCTTC.

With respect to this clonotype: This may be a read error: a much more frequent sequence differs by one nucleotide. This chain connects TRBV6-1 to TRBJ2-5, with 7 bases identical to TRBD2. V shed 4 bases and J 1 base; nucleotides not matched to a gene: 9. This CDR3 spans 16 amino acids. The germline CDR1 and CDR2 sequences are MNHNS and SASEGT. The CDR3 spells CASSAHPAGLQETQYF. The CDR3, as DNA: TGTGCCAGCAGTGCGCACCCAGCGGGGCTCCAAGAGACCCAGTACTTC.

This clonotype occurred many times. The genes are TRBV5-1 and TRBJ2-7; 11 bases are shared with TRBD1. V dropped 4 bases and J dropped 6; count of bases not matched to a gene: 3. CDR1 and CDR2 (germline): SGHRS, YFSETQ. The CDR3 has 13 amino acids. DNA of the CDR3: TGCGCCAGCAGCGGGGGGACAGGGGGCGAGCAGTACTTC. Its protein product is CASSGGTGGEQYF.

The CDR3 protein is CASSPRGARGNIQYF. In DNA form, the CDR3 reads TGTGCCAGCAGCCCCAGAGGTGCCAGGGGAAACATTCAGTACTTC. The rearrangement joins TRBV28 to TRBJ2-4; maybe TRBD1 (6 bases). The germline V gene encodes CDR1 MDHEN and CDR2 SYDVKM. Trimming stripped 6 bases from V and 6 bases from J, with 18 bases between. This CDR3 comprises 15 residues.

This clonotype was observed many times. The chain employs TRBV7-2 and TRBJ1-1; tentatively, D is TRBD1 (5 bases). Germline values: CDR1 SGHTA, CDR2 FQGNSA. The V and J ends lost 5 bases and 0 bases respectively, with 19 bases between them. The CDR3 is made up of 17 amino acids. The CDR3 sequence: CASSRGGAGPMNTEAFF. DNA for the CDR3: TGTGCCAGCAGCCGCGGGGGAGCGGGTCCCATGAACACTGAAGCTTTCTTT.

This clonotype has at least ten counts. The CDR3 DNA follows: TGTGCCAGCAGTTTAGGAGTGGAACTGTTTTTT. Its translation: CASSLGVELFF. This chain joins TRBV12-3 or TRBV12-4 and TRBJ1-4, with unresolved D. V was shortened by 1 base and J by 12 bases, with 6 bases between the two germline ends. The CDR3 consists of 11 residues.

In this sample, this clonotype turned up many times. The chain combines TRBV5-1 with TRBJ2-3; 8 nucleotides match TRBD2. With V trimmed by 4 bases and J by 5 bases, 9 bases remained unmatched. Germline CDR1 SGHRS, CDR2 YFSETQ. This CDR3 is built from 15 residues. The DNA for the CDR3 is TGCGCCAGCAGCCTTAGAGCGGGGGCGGAAGATACGCAGTATTTT. Amino acids: CASSLRAGAEDTQYF.

This clonotype showed up many times. The chain recombines TRBV11-1 with TRBJ2-5, with D perhaps matching TRBD1 (6 bases). The CDR3 contains 14 residues. V was pared by 1 base and J by 3 bases, with 9 bases between. Germline V gene lookup returns CDR1 SGHAT and CDR2 FQDESV (reference sequence). The chain's CDR3 is CASSLGTVEETQYF. CDR3 bases: TGTGCCAGCAGCTTAGGGACAGTCGAAGAGACCCAGTACTTC.

This clonotype was counted ten times or more. This chain joins TRBV6-5 and TRBJ2-6; weak D call: TRBD1 (5 bases). Trimming removed 8 bases from V and 2 bases from J, with 16 bases in between. The CDR3 is 16 amino acids. The germline CDR1 and CDR2 sequences are MNHEY and SVGAGI. CDR3 sequence: CASQAEGATGANVLTF. Here the CDR3 DNA reads TGTGCCAGCCAAGCCGAAGGGGCGACTGGGGCCAACGTCCTGACTTTC.

This clonotype was detected many times. The chain employs TRBV29-1 and TRBJ2-2, with D perhaps TRBD2 (6 bases). The CDR3 totals 13 residues. The germline V gene has CDR1 SQVTM and CDR2 ANQGSEA. V was cut by 8 bases and J by 3 bases, with 13 bases left in between. DNA of the CDR3: TGCAGCACCTTCCTAGCGCACACCGGGGAGCTGTTTTTT. It translates to CSTFLAHTGELFF.

This clonotype was observed at least ten times. V usage is TRBV7-9 and J usage is TRBJ2-3; the D is unclear. V was clipped by 1 base and J by 6 bases, with 14 bases between them. This CDR3 has 15 residues. CDR1 and CDR2 (germline): SEHNR, FQNEAQ (reference sequence). CDR3 DNA sequence: TGTGCCAGCAGCTTAGGGGCCTCGAGTGGGGATACGCAGTATTTT. This translates into CASSLGASSGDTQYF. The complete variable domain, with remaining parts taken from reference TRBV7-9 and TRBJ2-3, reads DTGVSQNPRHKITKRGQNVTFRCDPISEHNRLYWYRQTLGQGPEFLTYFQNEAQLEKSRLLSDRFSAERPKGSFSTLEIQRTEQGDSAMYLCASSLGASSGDTQYFGPGTRLTVL.

At least ten counts were recorded for this clonotype. This chain connects TRBV6-5 to TRBJ2-1; 13 bases are shared with TRBD2. This CDR3 spans 15 amino acids. The J segment lost 7 bases and the V segment lost 5 bases, leaving 5 bases of the junction unmatched. CDR1 MNHEY and CDR2 SVGAGI come from the germline V gene. The CDR3 nucleotides are TGTGCCAGCAGTCAGGGACTAGCGGGACCTAATGAGCAGTTCTTC. Amino acid sequence: CASSQGLAGPNEQFF.

This clonotype was counted ten times or more. The chain links TRBV5-1 to TRBJ1-6, with D possibly being TRBD1 (5 bases). Per the germline V gene, CDR1 is SGHRS and CDR2 is YFSETQ. CDR3 size: 18 residues. V was pared by 0 bases and J by 0 bases, with 13 bases between. The CDR3 protein is CASSLGRDRLSYNSPLHF. DNA of the CDR3: TGCGCCAGCAGCTTGGGGAGGGACCGGCTCTCCTATAATTCACCCCTCCACTTT.

Many counts were recorded for this clonotype. The DNA for the CDR3 is TGCGCCAGCAGCTTCCGGGACAGGGGGCTAGATGGCTACACCTTC. Protein: CASSFRDRGLDGYTF. The chain recombines TRBV5-1 with TRBJ1-2, with 12 bases that match TRBD1. V shed 2 bases and J 6 bases; nucleotides not matched to a gene: 5. The CDR3 is made up of 15 amino acids. Germline assignment: CDR1 SGHRS and CDR2 YFSETQ.